Listed below are T cell receptor beta chains from one sample, sequenced in a study of CD8+CD57+ T cells in acquired aplastic anemia. TCRdb itself ran the reads through MiXCR, one entry per CDR3 protein. The sample holds under 200,000 distinct CDR3 sequences, roughly 48% seen once. The sequencing input was sorted CD4+, CD8+, or CD8+CD57+ T cells (not recorded which) from PBMCs. Receptors were obtained from a human donor in good health. The CDR3 runs from the conserved cysteine through the conserved F or W. D genes are given only for firm matches. Part of the rows lack a size; the others show once, few, many or a class for expanded clones.

d_gene: .
v_gene: TRBV4-1
abundance: few
j_gene: TRBJ1-5
CDR3nt: TGCGCCAGCAGCCAAGGCCGGGGGGGAAGACGGACCAATCAGCCCCAGCATTTT
CDR3aa: CASSQGRGGRRTNQPQHF

d_gene: .
v_gene: TRBV5-1
abundance: many
j_gene: TRBJ2-5
CDR3nt: TGCGCCAGCAGCTTGTACCAAGAGACCCAGTACTTC
CDR3aa: CASSLYQETQYF

d_gene: .
v_gene: TRBV19
abundance: .
j_gene: TRBJ1-1
CDR3nt: TGTGCCAGTAGTCCACTGACGGCGAACACTGAAGCTTTCTTT
CDR3aa: CASSPLTANTEAFF

d_gene: .
v_gene: TRBV30
abundance: .
j_gene: TRBJ1-5
CDR3nt: TGTGCCTGGAGGAAGGAGACCAATCAGCCCCAGCATTTT
CDR3aa: CAWRKETNQPQHF

d_gene: .
v_gene: TRBV7-4
abundance: .
j_gene: TRBJ2-1
CDR3nt: TGTGCCAGCAGCTTACGGTTCGGGTTTGGTTACAATGAGCAGTTCTTC
CDR3aa: CASSLRFGFGYNEQFF

d_gene: .
v_gene: TRBV2
abundance: many
j_gene: TRBJ1-2
CDR3nt: TGTGCCAGCAGTGAATCCTTTCGGGGTAGGGGGAGTAACTATGGCTACACCTTC
CDR3aa: CASSESFRGRGSNYGYTF

d_gene: .
v_gene: TRBV7-3
abundance: many
j_gene: TRBJ2-2
CDR3nt: TGTGCCAGCAGCTTACTCTCTGCCGGGGAGCTGTTTTTT
CDR3aa: CASSLLSAGELFF

d_gene: TRBD2
v_gene: TRBV6-5
abundance: many
j_gene: TRBJ2-7
CDR3nt: TGTGCCAGCAGGCAGGGACTAGCGGGAGGATACGACTACGAGCAGTACTTC
CDR3aa: CASRQGLAGGYDYEQYF

d_gene: TRBD2
v_gene: TRBV24-1
abundance: .
j_gene: TRBJ2-2
CDR3nt: TGTGCCACCGGGGGGGCCGGGGAGCTGTTTTTT
CDR3aa: CATGGAGELFF

d_gene: .
v_gene: TRBV12-3/TRBV12-4
abundance: .
j_gene: TRBJ2-1
CDR3nt: TGTGCCAGTCACCAGGGGTACAATGAGCAGTTCTTC
CDR3aa: CASHQGYNEQFF

d_gene: .
v_gene: TRBV15
abundance: many
j_gene: TRBJ2-5
CDR3nt: TGTGCCACCAGCAGAGTCCTAGCAGCTCTCCAAGAGACCCAGTACTTC
CDR3aa: CATSRVLAALQETQYF

d_gene: .
v_gene: TRBV6-5
abundance: many
j_gene: TRBJ1-4
CDR3nt: TGTGCCAGCAGTTACTCTAGGGGACGTGAAAAACTGTTTTTT
CDR3aa: CASSYSRGREKLFF

d_gene: .
v_gene: TRBV19
abundance: .
j_gene: TRBJ1-1
CDR3nt: TGTGCCAGTAGTTTCCGACACGACATGAACACTGAAGCTTTCTTT
CDR3aa: CASSFRHDMNTEAFF

d_gene: .
v_gene: TRBV10-3
abundance: .
j_gene: TRBJ1-5
CDR3nt: TGTGCCATCCGGATGGGGGTCGACCAGCCCCAGCATTTT
CDR3aa: CAIRMGVDQPQHF

d_gene: .
v_gene: TRBV7-6
abundance: many
j_gene: TRBJ2-7
CDR3nt: TGTGCCAGCAGCCAAGATAGGGGCGAGCAGTACTTC
CDR3aa: CASSQDRGEQYF

d_gene: .
v_gene: TRBV7-8
abundance: many
j_gene: TRBJ2-1
CDR3nt: TGTGCCAGCAGGTCCACATGGGTCAATGAGCAGTTCTTC
CDR3aa: CASRSTWVNEQFF

d_gene: TRBD1
v_gene: TRBV5-1
abundance: .
j_gene: TRBJ1-2
CDR3nt: TGCGCCAGCAGCTTGGCCTCGACAGGGAATGGCTACACCTTC
CDR3aa: CASSLASTGNGYTF

d_gene: TRBD1
v_gene: TRBV7-3
abundance: many
j_gene: TRBJ2-7
CDR3nt: TGTGCCAGCAGCTTACAGGACAGGGTAGCCTACGAGCAGTACTTC
CDR3aa: CASSLQDRVAYEQYF

d_gene: TRBD1
v_gene: TRBV5-6
abundance: .
j_gene: TRBJ1-3
CDR3nt: TGTGCCAGCAGCAGCAGCCGGGACAGGGGATTGGTCCGTCCTGGAAACACCATATATTTT
CDR3aa: CASSSSRDRGLVRPGNTIYF

d_gene: .
v_gene: TRBV24-1
abundance: .
j_gene: TRBJ2-2
CDR3nt: TGTGCCACCTCCGACCAGAACACCGGGGAGCTGTTTTTT
CDR3aa: CATSDQNTGELFF

d_gene: TRBD2
v_gene: TRBV4-1
abundance: many
j_gene: TRBJ2-1
CDR3nt: TGCGCCAGCAGCTGGGGACTAGCTTGGCTGCAGTTCTTC
CDR3aa: CASSWGLAWLQFF

d_gene: .
v_gene: TRBV20-1
abundance: few
j_gene: TRBJ2-7
CDR3nt: TGCAGTGCTAGAACACCGGGACGGAGCTCCTACGAGCAGTACTTC
CDR3aa: CSARTPGRSSYEQYF

d_gene: .
v_gene: TRBV7-1
abundance: .
j_gene: TRBJ2-1
CDR3nt: TGTGCCAGCAGCTCCATACCCCAGGACGGGGGACCCAACAATGAGCAGTTCTTC
CDR3aa: CASSSIPQDGGPNNEQFF

d_gene: .
v_gene: TRBV29-1
abundance: .
j_gene: TRBJ2-5
CDR3nt: TGCAGCGTTGAAAGGAGCTACCAAGAGACCCAGTACTTC
CDR3aa: CSVERSYQETQYF

d_gene: .
v_gene: TRBV9
abundance: .
j_gene: TRBJ1-2
CDR3nt: TGTGCCAGCAGCGAACTACCGATCGGGACCCGGAGACCTATGGGCTACACCTTC
CDR3aa: CASSELPIGTRRPMGYTF

d_gene: TRBD1
v_gene: TRBV2
abundance: .
j_gene: TRBJ2-7
CDR3nt: TGTGCCAGCACAGTTTACGGGACAGTGGGCGAGCAGTACTTC
CDR3aa: CASTVYGTVGEQYF

d_gene: .
v_gene: TRBV15
abundance: few
j_gene: TRBJ2-7
CDR3nt: TGTGCCACCAGCGGTGAGTACGAGCAGTACTTC
CDR3aa: CATSGEYEQYF

d_gene: TRBD2
v_gene: TRBV20-1
abundance: .
j_gene: TRBJ2-7
CDR3nt: TGCAGTGCTAGCGAGCGGGGCTACGAGCAGTACTTC
CDR3aa: CSASERGYEQYF

d_gene: .
v_gene: TRBV9
abundance: .
j_gene: TRBJ1-2
CDR3nt: TGTGCCAGCAGCCCCCATATTGGAGAGACAACCTATGGCTACACCTTC
CDR3aa: CASSPHIGETTYGYTF

d_gene: .
v_gene: TRBV29-1
abundance: .
j_gene: TRBJ1-2
CDR3nt: TGCAGCGTTGGAGAAGGGGGTAACTATGGCTACACCTTC
CDR3aa: CSVGEGGNYGYTF